This paragraph reports one T cell receptor beta chain. A junction end diverges from the germline sequence, so it may reflect a read error. This specimen belongs to a study of metastatic and nonmetastatic thyroid tumors. TCRdb recomputed clones from the PCR reads via MiXCR. The sample contains tens of thousands of clones, roughly 15% of which appear only once. Thyroid surgery took place with no prior treatment in any patient. The sequenced material came from blood. The TCR comes from a female donor with papillary thyroid cancer or a benign thyroid nodule (not recorded which). Some clones in this sample may be carry-over from other donors' samples.

DNA of the CDR3: TGTGCCAGCAGCCAAAGCGGTAACCCGAACACCGTGGAGCTGTTTTTT. Translation gives CASSQSGNPNTVELFF. This chain joins TRBV11-3 and TRBJ2-2, with a possible D match to TRBD2 (5 bases). The CDR3 runs 16 residues. Germline loops: CDR1 SGHNT, CDR2 YENEEA.